The 10 T cell receptor beta chains given below trace back to one sample, sequenced in a study of CD8+CD57+ T cells in acquired aplastic anemia. Profiling of TCR beta VDJ combinations and CDR3 sequences used genomic DNA as template. From the reads, TCRdb called clonotypes with MiXCR, one entry per CDR3 protein. The data contain about 160,000 distinct CDR3 sequences, 45% to 55% of them singletons. Previously, flow cytometry had revealed CD8+CD57+ cell expansion in the patients chosen for sequencing. Sequencing used sorted CD4+, CD8+, or CD8+CD57+ T cells (not recorded which) from PBMCs. The receptors stem from a human donor with aplastic anemia.

This clonotype came up many times. The rearrangement uses TRBV11-2 and TRBJ1-5, with D perhaps matching TRBD1 (6 bases). In germline, CDR1 is SGHAT, CDR2 FQNNGV. This CDR3 has 17 residues. The germline V and J ends were trimmed by 1 base and 0 bases, with 13 bases remaining between them. The CDR3 bases are TGTGCCAGCAGCTTAGCAGGGGAGCCCTATAGCAATCAGCCCCAGCATTTT. As protein: CASSLAGEPYSNQPQHF.

This clonotype was detected once. The chain is built from TRBV19 and TRBJ1-2, with D hard to call. Germline-derived CDR1 and CDR2 are LNHDA and SQIVND (reference sequence). The V end was cut by 7 bases, the J end by 2 bases, with 8 bases between. This CDR3 contains 12 residues. The CDR3 region is CASTTANYGYTF. CDR3 DNA: TGTGCCAGTACCACCGCAAACTATGGCTACACCTTC.

V usage is TRBV29-1 and J usage is TRBJ2-1, with TRBD2 as a possible D gene (5 bases). Germline lookup yields CDR1 SQVTM and CDR2 ANQGSEA. The CDR3 totals 14 residues. V lost 5 bases to trimming and J lost 4 bases, with 15 bases between them. CDR3 in DNA: TGCAGCGTTCGGGCGGGTGGACCGTACAATGAGCAGTTCTTC. It translates to CSVRAGGPYNEQFF.

The chain carries TRBV4-1 and TRBJ2-6; D is tentatively TRBD1 or TRBD2 (5 bases each). Trimming pared 1 base from V and 0 bases from J, leaving 19 bases between. Germline V gene data show CDR1 as MGHRA and CDR2 as YSYEKL. CDR3 size: 20 residues. In DNA form, the CDR3 reads TGCGCCAGCAGCCAAGTTCGGGGTCAGGGATTATCCTCTGGGGCCAACGTCCTGACTTTC. This translates into CASSQVRGQGLSSGANVLTF.

V usage is TRBV15 and J usage is TRBJ2-5; perhaps TRBD1 as D (6 bases). V was cut by 2 bases and J by 3 bases, with 16 bases left in between. The germline CDR1 and CDR2 sequences are LNHNV and YYDKDF (reference sequence). This CDR3 region has 16 residues. The CDR3 loop is CATSRSGTSLEETQYF. Written as DNA, the CDR3 is TGTGCCACCAGCAGATCCGGGACATCCCTTGAAGAGACCCAGTACTTC.

In its sample, this clonotype was seen a few times. The V gene is TRBV2, the J gene TRBJ2-2; D is unresolved. The CDR3 covers 15 residues. V was trimmed by 7 bases and J by 0 bases, leaving 12 bases between them. The germline V gene encodes CDR1 SNHLY and CDR2 FYNNEI. The CDR3 spells CASTEGRPNTGELFF. In nucleotides, the CDR3 is TGTGCCAGCACAGAAGGCAGACCGAACACCGGGGAGCTGTTTTTT.

The rearrangement uses TRBV20-1 and TRBJ1-1; possible D gene TRBD1, 6 bases. The germline V gene encodes CDR1 DFQATT and CDR2 SNEGSKA (reference sequence). With 7 bases removed from V and 0 bases from J, the gap between germline ends came to 15 bases. The CDR3 has 14 amino acids. CDR3 DNA: TGCAGTGGGAGGGGGGGAAAGATGAACACTGAAGCTTTCTTT. Translated: CSGRGGKMNTEAFF.

The chain carries TRBV2 and TRBJ1-5; TRBD1 is a possible D gene (5 bases). This CDR3 region has 14 residues. Germline lookup yields CDR1 SNHLY and CDR2 FYNNEI. Trimming took off 4 bases at V and 3 bases at J, with 10 bases between the two ends. CDR3 sequence (DNA): TGTGCCAGCAGTGGTCGGGGGATCAATCAGCCCCAGCATTTT. It codes for CASSGRGINQPQHF.

The rearrangement uses TRBV12-3 or TRBV12-4 and TRBJ2-5; D unclear. Trimming took 7 bases from V and 2 from J, leaving 8 bases between them. The CDR3 spans 12 residues. The CDR3 loop is CASMDGQETQYF. The CDR3 DNA sequence: TGTGCCAGCATGGACGGGCAAGAGACCCAGTACTTC.

This clonotype occurred a few times. The genes are TRBV19 and TRBJ1-1; the match to TRBD1 covers 7 bases. The CDR3 spans 12 residues. Per the germline V gene, CDR1 is LNHDA and CDR2 is SQIVND (reference sequence). V shed 7 bases, J shed 4 bases, and the junction held 3 bases outside the gene matches. The CDR3: CASTDRATEAFF. DNA of the CDR3: TGTGCCAGTACCGACAGGGCCACTGAAGCTTTCTTT.